The T cell receptor (beta chain) described here comes from a study of cytomegalovirus exposure and HLA in healthy donors. This clone was seen only once. Both 60 Vbeta primers and 13 Jbeta primers went into the PCR. Using immunoSEQ multiplex PCR, the repertoire was profiled, and TCRdb retains in-frame clones only, with some absent. Of around 120,000 clones listed, about 79% are singletons. This CDR3 is built from 15 residues. Material: PBMCs. The clonotype originates from a man aged 18 to 30 in good health and CMV-seronegative. The chain joins TRBV21-1 to TRBJ2-7; TRBD2, the table's D call, lacks a check against the DNA. TRBV21-1 is noted as a pseudogene. CDR3 region: CASSKAYGRAYEQYF. The CDR3 bases are TGTGCCAGCAGCAAAGCTTACGGGAGGGCCTACGAGCAGTACTTC.